Detailed here is one TCR beta chain. Its antigen is not identified. This entry comes from a study of shared clonotypes between healthy human individuals. About the study: Two female and a few male donors aged 18 to 49 were enrolled. Study-level results: Sequencing depth was expected to affect clonotype sharing among donors. Clonotypes shared by all four sorted-subset donors had higher generation probabilities than non-shared clonotypes.

This CDR3 comprises 13 residues. Germline CDR1 SNHLY, CDR2 FYNNEI. Trimming removed 1 base from V and 1 base from J, with 4 bases in between. TCRdb keeps only in-frame clones here, not all; method: immunoSEQ multiplex PCR. The sample carries over a million clones, about four fifths recorded once. The clonotype originates from a man aged 18 to 29 in good health. Some clones in this sample may be carry-over from other donors' samples. The V call is TRBV2, the J call TRBJ2-5, with unresolved D. Sequencing was done on a sample of memory CD4+ T cells from PBMCs. Subset meaning: CD45RA-negative fraction. CDR3 DNA: TGTGCCAGCAGTGAAGAAGTCCAAGAGACCCAGTACTTC. Its protein product is CASSEEVQETQYF.